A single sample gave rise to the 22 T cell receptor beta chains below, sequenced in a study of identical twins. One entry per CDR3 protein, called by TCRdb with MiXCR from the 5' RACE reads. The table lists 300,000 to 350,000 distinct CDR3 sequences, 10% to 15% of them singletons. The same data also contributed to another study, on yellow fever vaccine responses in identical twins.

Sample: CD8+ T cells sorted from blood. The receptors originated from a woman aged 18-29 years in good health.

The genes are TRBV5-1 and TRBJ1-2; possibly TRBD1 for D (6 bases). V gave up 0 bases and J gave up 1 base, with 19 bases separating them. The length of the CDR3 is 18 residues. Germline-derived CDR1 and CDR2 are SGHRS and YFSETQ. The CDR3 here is CASSLELWTAHFNYGYTF. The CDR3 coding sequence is TGCGCCAGCAGCTTGGAATTGTGGACAGCGCATTTTAACTATGGCTACACCTTC.

The CDR3 reads CASSLSRQGRTEAFF. CDR3 sequence (DNA): TGTGCCAGCAGTTTATCGCGACAGGGGAGAACTGAAGCTTTCTTT. The J gene is TRBJ1-1, the V gene TRBV27; 8 bases match TRBD1. After removal of 0 bases from V and 5 bases from J, the junction contained 5 bases not matched to a gene. This CDR3 is built from 15 residues. Per germline, CDR1 MNHEY and CDR2 SMNVEV (reference sequence).

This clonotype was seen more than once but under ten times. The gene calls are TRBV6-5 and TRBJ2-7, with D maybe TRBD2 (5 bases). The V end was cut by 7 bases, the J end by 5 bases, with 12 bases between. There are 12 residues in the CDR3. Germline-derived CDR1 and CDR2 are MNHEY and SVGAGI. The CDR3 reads CASKNGGDEQYF. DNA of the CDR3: TGTGCCAGCAAAAACGGAGGCGACGAGCAGTACTTC.

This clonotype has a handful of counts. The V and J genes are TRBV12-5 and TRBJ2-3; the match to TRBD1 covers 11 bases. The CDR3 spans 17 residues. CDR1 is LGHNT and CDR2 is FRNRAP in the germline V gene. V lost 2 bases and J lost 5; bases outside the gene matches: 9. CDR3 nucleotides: TGTGCTAGTGGTTTGTACCCCGGACAGGGGGCGGTAGATACGCAGTATTTT. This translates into CASGLYPGQGAVDTQYF.

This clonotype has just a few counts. Here the CDR3 reads CASSLSSGRSSYEQYF. The CDR3 coding sequence is TGTGCCAGCAGCTTATCTAGCGGGAGGAGCTCCTACGAGCAGTACTTC. This rearrangement joins TRBV7-9 to TRBJ2-7; 11 bases agree with TRBD2. The junction had 3 bases not matched to a gene; V was cut back by 2 bases and J by 0 bases. The CDR3 is 16 residues long. In germline, CDR1 is SEHNR, CDR2 FQNEAQ (reference sequence).

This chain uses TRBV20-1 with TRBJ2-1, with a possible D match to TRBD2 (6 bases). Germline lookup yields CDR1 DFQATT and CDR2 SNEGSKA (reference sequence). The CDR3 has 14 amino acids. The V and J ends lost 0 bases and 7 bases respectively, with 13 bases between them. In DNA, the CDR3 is TGCAGTGCTAGAGATTGGGACGGGAGTAATGAGCAGTTCTTC. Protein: CSARDWDGSNEQFF.

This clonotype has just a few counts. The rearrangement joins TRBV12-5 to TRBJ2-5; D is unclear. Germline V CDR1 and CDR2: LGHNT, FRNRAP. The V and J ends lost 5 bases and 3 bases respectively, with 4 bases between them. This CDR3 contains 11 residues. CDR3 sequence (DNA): TGTGCTAGTGGTCCTAAAGAGACCCAGTACTTC. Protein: CASGPKETQYF.

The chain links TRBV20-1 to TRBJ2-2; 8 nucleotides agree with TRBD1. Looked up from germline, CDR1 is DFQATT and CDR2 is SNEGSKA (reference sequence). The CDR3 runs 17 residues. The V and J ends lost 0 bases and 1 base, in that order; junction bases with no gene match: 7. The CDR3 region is CSARDLGTGENTGELFF. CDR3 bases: TGCAGTGCTAGAGATCTCGGGACAGGAGAGAACACCGGGGAGCTGTTTTTT.

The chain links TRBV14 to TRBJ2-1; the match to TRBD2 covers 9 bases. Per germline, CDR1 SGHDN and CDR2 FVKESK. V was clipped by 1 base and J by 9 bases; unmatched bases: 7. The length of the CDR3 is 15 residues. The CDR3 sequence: CASSQVAGAFSEQFF. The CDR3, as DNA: TGTGCCAGCAGCCAAGTAGCGGGAGCTTTTAGTGAGCAGTTCTTC.

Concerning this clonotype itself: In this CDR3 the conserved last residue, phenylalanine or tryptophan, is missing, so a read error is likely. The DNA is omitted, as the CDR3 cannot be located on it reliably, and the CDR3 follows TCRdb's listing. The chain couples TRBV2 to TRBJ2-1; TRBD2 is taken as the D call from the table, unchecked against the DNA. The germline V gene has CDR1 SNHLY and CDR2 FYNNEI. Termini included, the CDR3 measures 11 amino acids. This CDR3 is CASSEGGLAEY.

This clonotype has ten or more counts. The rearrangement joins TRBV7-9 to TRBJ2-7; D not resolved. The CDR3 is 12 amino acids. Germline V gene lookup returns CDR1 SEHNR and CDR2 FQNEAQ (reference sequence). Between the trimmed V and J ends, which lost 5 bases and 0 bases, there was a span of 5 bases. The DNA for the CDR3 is TGTGCCAGCAGCATTGGCTCCTACGAGCAGTACTTC. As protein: CASSIGSYEQYF.

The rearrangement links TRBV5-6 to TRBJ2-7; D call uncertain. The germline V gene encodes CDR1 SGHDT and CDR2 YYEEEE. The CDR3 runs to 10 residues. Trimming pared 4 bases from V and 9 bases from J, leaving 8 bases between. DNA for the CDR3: TGTGCCAGCAGCCCCCTACGGCAGTACGTC. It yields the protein CASSPLRQYV.

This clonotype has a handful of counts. The CDR3 DNA is TGTGCCAGCAGCCTCGGGACAGGGGGCTTCTATGGCTACACCTTC. Its protein product is CASSLGTGGFYGYTF. V and J are TRBV7-3 and TRBJ1-2; 12 bases map to TRBD1. The CDR3 extends over 15 amino acids. Germline CDR1 is SGHTA and CDR2 is FQGTGA. V gave up 5 bases and J gave up 4 bases; unmatched junction bases: 5.

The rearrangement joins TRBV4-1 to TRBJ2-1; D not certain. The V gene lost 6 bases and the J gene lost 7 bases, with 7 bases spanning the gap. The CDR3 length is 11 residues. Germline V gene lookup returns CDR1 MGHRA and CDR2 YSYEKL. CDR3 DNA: TGCGCCAGCAGAATAGGTAATGAGCAGTTCTTC. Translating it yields CASRIGNEQFF.

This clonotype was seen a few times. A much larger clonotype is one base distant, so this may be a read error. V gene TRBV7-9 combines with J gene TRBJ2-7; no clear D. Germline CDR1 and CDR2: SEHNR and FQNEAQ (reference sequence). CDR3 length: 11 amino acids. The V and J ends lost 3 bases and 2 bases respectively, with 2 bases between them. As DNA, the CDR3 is TGTGCCAGCAGCTTCACCTACGAGCAGTACTTC. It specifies CASSFTYEQYF.

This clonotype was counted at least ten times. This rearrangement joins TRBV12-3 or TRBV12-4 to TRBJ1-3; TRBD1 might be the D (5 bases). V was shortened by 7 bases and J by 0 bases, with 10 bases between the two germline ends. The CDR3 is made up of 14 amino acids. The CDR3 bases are TGTGCCAGCACCCGACAGTTCTCTGGAAACACCATATATTTT. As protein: CASTRQFSGNTIYF.

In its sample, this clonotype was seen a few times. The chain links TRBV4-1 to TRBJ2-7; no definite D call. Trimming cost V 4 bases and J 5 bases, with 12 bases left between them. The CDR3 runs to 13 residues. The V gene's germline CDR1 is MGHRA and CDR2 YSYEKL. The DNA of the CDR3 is TGCGCCAGCAGCCTAAAGGTTACCGACGAGCAGTACTTC. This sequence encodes CASSLKVTDEQYF.

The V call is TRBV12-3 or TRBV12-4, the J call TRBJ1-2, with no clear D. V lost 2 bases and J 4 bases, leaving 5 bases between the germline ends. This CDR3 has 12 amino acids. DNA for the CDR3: TGTGCCAGCAGTTTATTTGGCTATGGCTACACCTTC. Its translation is CASSLFGYGYTF.

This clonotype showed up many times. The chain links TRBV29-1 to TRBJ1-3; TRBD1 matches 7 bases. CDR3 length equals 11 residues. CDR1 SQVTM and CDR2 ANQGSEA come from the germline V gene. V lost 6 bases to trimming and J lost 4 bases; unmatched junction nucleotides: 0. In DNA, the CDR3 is TGCAGCGTGGACAGGGGAAACACCATATATTTT. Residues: CSVDRGNTIYF.

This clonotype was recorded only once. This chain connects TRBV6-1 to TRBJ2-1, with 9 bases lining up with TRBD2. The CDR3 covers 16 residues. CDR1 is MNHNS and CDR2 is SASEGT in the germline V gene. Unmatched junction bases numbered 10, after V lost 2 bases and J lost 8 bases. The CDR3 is CASSEPPGLASDEQFF. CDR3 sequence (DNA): TGTGCCAGCAGTGAACCACCGGGACTAGCATCCGATGAGCAGTTCTTC.

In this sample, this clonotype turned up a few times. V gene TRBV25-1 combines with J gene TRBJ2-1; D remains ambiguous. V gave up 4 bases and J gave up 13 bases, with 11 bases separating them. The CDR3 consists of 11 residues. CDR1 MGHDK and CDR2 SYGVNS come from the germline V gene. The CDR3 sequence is CASSGARDQFF. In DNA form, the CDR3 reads TGTGCCAGCAGTGGAGCTAGAGACCAGTTCTTC. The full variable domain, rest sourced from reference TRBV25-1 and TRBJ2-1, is EADIYQTPRYLVIGTGKKITLECSQTMGHDKMYWYQQDPGMELHLIHYSYGVNSTEKGDLSSESTVSRIRTEHFPLTLESARPSHTSQYLCASSGARDQFFGPGTRLTVL.

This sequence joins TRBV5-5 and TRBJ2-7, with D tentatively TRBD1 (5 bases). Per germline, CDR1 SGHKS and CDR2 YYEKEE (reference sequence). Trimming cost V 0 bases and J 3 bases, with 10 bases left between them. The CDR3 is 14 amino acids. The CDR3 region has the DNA TGTGCCAGCAGCTTGGTTTCCAGGGACTACGAGCAGTACGTC. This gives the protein CASSLVSRDYEQYV.